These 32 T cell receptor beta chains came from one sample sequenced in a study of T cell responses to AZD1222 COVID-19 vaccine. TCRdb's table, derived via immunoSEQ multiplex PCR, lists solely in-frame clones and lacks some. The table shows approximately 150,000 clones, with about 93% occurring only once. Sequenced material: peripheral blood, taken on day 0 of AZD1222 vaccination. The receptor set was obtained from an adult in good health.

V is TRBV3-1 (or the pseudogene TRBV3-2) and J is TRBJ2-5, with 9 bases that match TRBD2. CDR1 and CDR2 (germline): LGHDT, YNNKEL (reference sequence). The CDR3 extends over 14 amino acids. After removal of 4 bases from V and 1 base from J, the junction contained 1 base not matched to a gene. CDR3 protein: CASSRRGGQETQYF. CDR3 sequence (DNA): TGTGCCAGCAGCCGGCGGGGGGGCCAAGAGACCCAGTACTTC.

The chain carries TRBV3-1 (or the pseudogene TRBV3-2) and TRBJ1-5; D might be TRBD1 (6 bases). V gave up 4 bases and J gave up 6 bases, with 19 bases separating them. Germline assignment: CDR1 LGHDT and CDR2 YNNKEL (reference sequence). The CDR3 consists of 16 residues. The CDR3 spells CASSRDEQGHGQPQHF. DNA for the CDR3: TGTGCCAGCAGCCGCGACGAGCAGGGGCATGGTCAGCCCCAGCATTTT.

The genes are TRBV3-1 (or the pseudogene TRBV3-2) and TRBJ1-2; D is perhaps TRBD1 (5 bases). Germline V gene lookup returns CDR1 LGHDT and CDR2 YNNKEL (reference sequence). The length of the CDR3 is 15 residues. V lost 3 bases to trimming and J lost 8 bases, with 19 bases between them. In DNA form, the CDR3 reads TGTGCCAGCAGCCACCGACAGCCCCCTATGAGAGGCTACACCTTC. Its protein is CASSHRQPPMRGYTF.

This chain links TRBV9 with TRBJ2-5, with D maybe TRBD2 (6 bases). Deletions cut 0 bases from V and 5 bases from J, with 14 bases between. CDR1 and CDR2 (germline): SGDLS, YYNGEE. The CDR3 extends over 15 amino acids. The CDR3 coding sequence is TGTGCCAGCAGCGTAGCGGCGGGACCACGCGAGACCCAGTACTTC. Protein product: CASSVAAGPRETQYF.

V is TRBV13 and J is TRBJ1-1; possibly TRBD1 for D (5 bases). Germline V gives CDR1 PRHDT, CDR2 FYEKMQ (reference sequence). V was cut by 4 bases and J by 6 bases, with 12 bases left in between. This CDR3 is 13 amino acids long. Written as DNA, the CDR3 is TGTGCCAGCAGCTCCTGGGGGGGTGCTGAAGCTTTCTTT. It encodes CASSSWGGAEAFF.

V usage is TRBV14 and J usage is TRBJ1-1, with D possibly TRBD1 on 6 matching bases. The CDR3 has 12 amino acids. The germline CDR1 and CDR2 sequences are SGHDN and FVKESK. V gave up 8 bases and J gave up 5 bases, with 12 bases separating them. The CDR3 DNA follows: TGTGCCAGCGCTGACAGGAGAACTGAAGCTTTCTTT. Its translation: CASADRRTEAFF.

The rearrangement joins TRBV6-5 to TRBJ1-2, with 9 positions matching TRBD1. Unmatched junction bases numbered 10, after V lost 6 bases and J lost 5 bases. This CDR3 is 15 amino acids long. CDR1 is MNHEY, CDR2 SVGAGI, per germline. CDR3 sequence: CASSRLPGQGYGYTF. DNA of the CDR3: TGTGCCAGCAGCCGTCTACCGGGACAGGGATATGGCTACACCTTC.

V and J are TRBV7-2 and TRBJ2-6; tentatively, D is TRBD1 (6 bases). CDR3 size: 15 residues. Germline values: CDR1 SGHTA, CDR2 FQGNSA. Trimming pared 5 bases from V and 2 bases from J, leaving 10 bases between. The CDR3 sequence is CASSPGQTGANVLTF. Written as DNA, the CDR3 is TGTGCCAGCAGCCCTGGACAGACTGGGGCCAACGTCCTGACTTTC.

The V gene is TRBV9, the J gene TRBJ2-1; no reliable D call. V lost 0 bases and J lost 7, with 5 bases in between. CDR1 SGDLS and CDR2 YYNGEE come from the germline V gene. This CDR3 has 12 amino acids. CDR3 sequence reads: CASSVGMNEQFF. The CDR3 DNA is TGTGCCAGCAGCGTAGGGATGAATGAGCAGTTCTTC.

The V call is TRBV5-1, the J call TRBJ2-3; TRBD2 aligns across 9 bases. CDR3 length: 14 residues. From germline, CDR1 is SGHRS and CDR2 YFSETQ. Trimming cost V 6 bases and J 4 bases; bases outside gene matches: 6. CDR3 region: CASTELAGSDTQYF. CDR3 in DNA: TGCGCCAGCACGGAGCTAGCGGGATCAGATACGCAGTATTTT.

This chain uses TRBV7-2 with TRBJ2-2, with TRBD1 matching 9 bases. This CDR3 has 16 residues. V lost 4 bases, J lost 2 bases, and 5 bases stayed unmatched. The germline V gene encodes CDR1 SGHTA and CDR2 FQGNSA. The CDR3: CASSSQGAGNTGELFF. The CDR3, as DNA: TGTGCCAGCAGCTCACAGGGGGCCGGCAACACCGGGGAGCTGTTTTTT.

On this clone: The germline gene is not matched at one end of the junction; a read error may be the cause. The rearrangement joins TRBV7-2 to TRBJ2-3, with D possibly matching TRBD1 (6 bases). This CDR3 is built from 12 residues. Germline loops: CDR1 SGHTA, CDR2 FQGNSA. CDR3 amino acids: CASSPNRQDRNF. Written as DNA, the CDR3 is TGTGCCAGCAGCCCAAACCGACAGGATAGGAATTTT.

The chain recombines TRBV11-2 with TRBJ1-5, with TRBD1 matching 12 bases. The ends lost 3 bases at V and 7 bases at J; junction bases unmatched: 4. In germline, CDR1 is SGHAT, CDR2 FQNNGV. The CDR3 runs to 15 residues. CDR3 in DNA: TGTGCCAGCAGCTTGGGACAGGGGGCATGGCAGCCCCAGCATTTT. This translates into CASSLGQGAWQPQHF.

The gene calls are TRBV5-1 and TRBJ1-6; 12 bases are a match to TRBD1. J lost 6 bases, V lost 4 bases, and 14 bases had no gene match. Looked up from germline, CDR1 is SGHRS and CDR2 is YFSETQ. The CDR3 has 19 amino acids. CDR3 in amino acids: CASSLRPIGTGGLNSPLHF. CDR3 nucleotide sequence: TGCGCCAGCAGCCTTAGACCTATAGGGACAGGGGGCCTTAATTCACCCCTCCACTTT.

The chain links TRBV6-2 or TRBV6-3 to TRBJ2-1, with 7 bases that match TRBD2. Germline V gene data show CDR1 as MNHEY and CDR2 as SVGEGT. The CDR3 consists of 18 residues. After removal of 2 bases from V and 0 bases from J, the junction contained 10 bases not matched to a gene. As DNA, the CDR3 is TGTGCCAGCAGTTACGGGAGGGCAGGACAATACTCCTACAATGAGCAGTTCTTC. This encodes CASSYGRAGQYSYNEQFF.

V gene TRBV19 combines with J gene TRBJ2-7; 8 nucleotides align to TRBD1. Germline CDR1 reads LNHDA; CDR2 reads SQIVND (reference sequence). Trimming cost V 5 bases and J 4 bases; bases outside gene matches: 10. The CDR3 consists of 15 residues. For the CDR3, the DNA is TGTGCCAGTAGTGAAAGAACGGGACAGGTTTACGAGCAGTACTTC. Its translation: CASSERTGQVYEQYF.

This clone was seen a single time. CDR3 sequence (DNA): TGTGCCACCCGAAAAACAGGGGTCTACAATGAGCAGTTCTTC. Translated: CATRKTGVYNEQFF. This rearrangement joins TRBV28 to TRBJ2-1; TRBD1 matches at 7 bases. CDR1 and CDR2 from the germline V gene are MDHEN and SYDVKM. The CDR3 length is 14 residues. Trimming removed 10 bases from V and 3 bases from J; junction bases left unmatched: 9.

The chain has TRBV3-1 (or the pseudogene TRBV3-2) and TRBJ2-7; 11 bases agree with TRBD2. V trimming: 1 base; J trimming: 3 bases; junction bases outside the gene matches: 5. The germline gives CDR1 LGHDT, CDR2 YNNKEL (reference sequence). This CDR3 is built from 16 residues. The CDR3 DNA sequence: TGTGCCAGCAGCCAAGGGCTAGCGGGAGGTATCTACGAGCAGTACTTC. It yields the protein CASSQGLAGGIYEQYF.

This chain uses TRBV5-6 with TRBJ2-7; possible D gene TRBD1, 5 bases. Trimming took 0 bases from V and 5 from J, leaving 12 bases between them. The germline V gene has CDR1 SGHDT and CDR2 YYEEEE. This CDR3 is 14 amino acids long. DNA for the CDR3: TGTGCCAGCAGCTTGGTTCCAGGGCACAACGAGCAGTACTTC. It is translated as CASSLVPGHNEQYF.

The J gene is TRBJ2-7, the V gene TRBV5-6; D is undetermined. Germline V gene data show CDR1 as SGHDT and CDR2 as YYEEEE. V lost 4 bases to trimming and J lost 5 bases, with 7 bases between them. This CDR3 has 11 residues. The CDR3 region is CASSSRNEQYF. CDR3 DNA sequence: TGTGCCAGCAGCAGCCGAAACGAGCAGTACTTC.

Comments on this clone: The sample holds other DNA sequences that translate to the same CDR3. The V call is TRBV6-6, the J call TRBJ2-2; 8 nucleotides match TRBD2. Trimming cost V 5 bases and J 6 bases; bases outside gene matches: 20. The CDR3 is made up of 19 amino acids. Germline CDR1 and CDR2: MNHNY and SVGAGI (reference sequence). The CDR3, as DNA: TGTGCCAGCAGTCACGGGGGGGCGCGCGGACTAGGGGGACCCGGGGAGCTGTTTTTT. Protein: CASSHGGARGLGGPGELFF.

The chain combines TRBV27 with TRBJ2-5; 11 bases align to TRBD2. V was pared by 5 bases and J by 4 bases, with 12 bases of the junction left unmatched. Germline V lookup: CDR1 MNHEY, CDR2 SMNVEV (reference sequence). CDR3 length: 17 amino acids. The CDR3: CASSPQLAGAALETQYF. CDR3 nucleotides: TGTGCCAGCAGTCCCCAACTAGCGGGGGCCGCACTAGAGACCCAGTACTTC.

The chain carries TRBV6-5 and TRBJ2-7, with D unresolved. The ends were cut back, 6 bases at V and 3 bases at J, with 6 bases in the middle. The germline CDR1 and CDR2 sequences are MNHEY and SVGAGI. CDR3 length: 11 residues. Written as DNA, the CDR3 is TGTGCCAGCAGACGCCACTACGAGCAGTACTTC. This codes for CASRRHYEQYF.

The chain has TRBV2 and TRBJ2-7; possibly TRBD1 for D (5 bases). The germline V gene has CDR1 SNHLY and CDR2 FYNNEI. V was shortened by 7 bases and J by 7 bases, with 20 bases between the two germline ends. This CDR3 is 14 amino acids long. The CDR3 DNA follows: TGTGCCAGCATTCCAGGGAACGGTATGCGTGAGCAGTACTTC. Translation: CASIPGNGMREQYF. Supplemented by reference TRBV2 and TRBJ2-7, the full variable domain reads EPEVTQTPSHQVTQMGQEVILRCVPISNHLYFYWYRQILGQKVEFLVSFYNNEISEKSEIFDDQFSVERPDGSNFTLKIRSTKLEDSAMYFCASIPGNGMREQYFGPGTRLTVT.

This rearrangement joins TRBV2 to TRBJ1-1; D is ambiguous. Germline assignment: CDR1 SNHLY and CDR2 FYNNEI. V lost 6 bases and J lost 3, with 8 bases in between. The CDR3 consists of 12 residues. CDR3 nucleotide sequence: TGTGCCAGCAGGCGGAGTGACACTGAAGCTTTCTTT. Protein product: CASRRSDTEAFF. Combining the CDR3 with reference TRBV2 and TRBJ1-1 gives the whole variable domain EPEVTQTPSHQVTQMGQEVILRCVPISNHLYFYWYRQILGQKVEFLVSFYNNEISEKSEIFDDQFSVERPDGSNFTLKIRSTKLEDSAMYFCASRRSDTEAFFGQGTRLTVV.

CDR3 in DNA: TGTGCCAGCAGCTTGGCCACAGCAGATACGCAGTATTTT. Translated, it gives CASSLATADTQYF. This sequence joins TRBV5-6 and TRBJ2-3; D gene unclear. Trimming removed 0 bases at V and 4 bases at J, with 6 bases between. This CDR3 region has 13 residues. In germline, CDR1 is SGHDT, CDR2 YYEEEE.

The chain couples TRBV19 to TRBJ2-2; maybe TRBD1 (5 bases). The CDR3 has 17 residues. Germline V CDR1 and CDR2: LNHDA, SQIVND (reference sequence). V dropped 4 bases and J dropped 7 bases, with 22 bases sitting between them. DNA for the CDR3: TGTGCCAGTAGTACAGAAAGGGGCGCCCAGGGCTTCGGGGAGCTGTTTTTT. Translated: CASSTERGAQGFGELFF.

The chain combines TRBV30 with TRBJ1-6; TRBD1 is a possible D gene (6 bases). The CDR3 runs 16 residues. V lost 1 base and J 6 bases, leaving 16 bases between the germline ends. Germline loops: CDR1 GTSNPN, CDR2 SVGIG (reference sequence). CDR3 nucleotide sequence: TGTGCCTGGAGTGCTGGAGAGGGGGGTGCTAATTCACCCCTCCACTTT. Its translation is CAWSAGEGGANSPLHF.

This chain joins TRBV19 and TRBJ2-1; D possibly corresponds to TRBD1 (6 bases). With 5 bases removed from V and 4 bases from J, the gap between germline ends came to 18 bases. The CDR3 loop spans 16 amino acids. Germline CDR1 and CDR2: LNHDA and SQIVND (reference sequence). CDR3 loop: CASSVQGNLRYNEQFF. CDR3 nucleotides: TGTGCCAGTAGTGTACAGGGCAATCTTAGGTACAATGAGCAGTTCTTC.

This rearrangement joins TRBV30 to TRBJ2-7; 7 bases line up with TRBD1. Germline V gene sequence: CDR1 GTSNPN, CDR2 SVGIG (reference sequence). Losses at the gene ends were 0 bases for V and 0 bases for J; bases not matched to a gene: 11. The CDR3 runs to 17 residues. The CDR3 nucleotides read TGTGCCTGGAGTGTAAGGGGGTCCCGGACAGGCTCCTACGAGCAGTACTTC. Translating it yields CAWSVRGSRTGSYEQYF.

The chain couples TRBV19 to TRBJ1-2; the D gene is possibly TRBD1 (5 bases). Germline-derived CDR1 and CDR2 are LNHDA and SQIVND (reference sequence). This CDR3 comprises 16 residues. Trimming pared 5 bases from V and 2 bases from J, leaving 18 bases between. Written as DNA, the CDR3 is TGTGCCAGTAGTTTATCGACCGGGGCCGGAAACTATGGCTACACCTTC. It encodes CASSLSTGAGNYGYTF.

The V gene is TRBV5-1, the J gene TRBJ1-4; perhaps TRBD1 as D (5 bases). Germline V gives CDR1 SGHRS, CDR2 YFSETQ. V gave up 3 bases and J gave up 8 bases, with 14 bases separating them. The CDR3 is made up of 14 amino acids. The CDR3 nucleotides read TGCGCCAGCAGCTCAGGCCTAGAGGGGGAAAAACTGTTTTTT. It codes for CASSSGLEGEKLFF.